This is a list of T cell receptor beta chains from one sample in a study of lymphopenia after photon versus proton radiotherapy. TCRdb's copy holds only in-frame clones and misses some; the assay was immunoSEQ multiplex PCR. Here the sample spans about 40,000 clones, 85% being singletons. The sequencing here drew on peripheral blood, taken from a patient treated with photon-based radiotherapy. Every receptor here comes from a man aged 45 to 65 with gastric cancer. Both conserved end residues are part of each CDR3. A D gene is named only where the DNA matches it firmly. Size is omitted from some rows. Given values are once, few, many or a class for expanded clones.

cdr3_nt,cdr3_aa,v_call,clone_size,d_call,j_call
TGTGCCACCAGCAGAGCTTCCCCCGGCGGGCCCGTTGAGCAGTTCTTC,CATSRASPGGPVEQFF,TRBV15,-,-,TRBJ2-1
TGTGCCAGCAGCTTAGGGAATCGAGAGACCCAGTACTTC,CASSLGNRETQYF,TRBV11-2,-,-,TRBJ2-5
TGTGCCAGCAGCGTAGAGGCTAGCAGCGGCGGGGAGCTGTTTTTT,CASSVEASSGGELFF,TRBV9,-,-,TRBJ2-2
TGTGCCAGCAGCTTAGTGGGCCGACAGGGAGGAGAGCAGTTCTTC,CASSLVGRQGGEQFF,TRBV7-3,few,-,TRBJ2-1
TGCGCCAGCAGCCCCTTGGGACTAGCGGACCACGGGCAGTACTTC,CASSPLGLADHGQYF,TRBV4-1,-,TRBD2,TRBJ2-7
TGTGCCAGCAGCTTAGGGGGGGAGTGGTACGAGCAGTACTTC,CASSLGGEWYEQYF,TRBV7-9,-,-,TRBJ2-7
TGTGCCAGCAGTGCCAGAGGGGGGGTCAGGTCCAATGAGCAGTTCTTC,CASSARGGVRSNEQFF,TRBV28,-,-,TRBJ2-1
TGTGCCAGTAGTAGGGGCGGGTTTGCCTACGAGCAGTACTTC,CASSRGGFAYEQYF,TRBV19,-,-,TRBJ2-7
TGTGCCAGCAGCTTGGATTTCTACGAGCAGTACTTC,CASSLDFYEQYF,TRBV5-4,few,-,TRBJ2-7
TGTGCCAGCAGCGTAGCTCACGGCTACGAGCAGTACTTC,CASSVAHGYEQYF,TRBV9,-,-,TRBJ2-7
TGTGCCAGCAGTTACTCGCAGCGGGAGTTCACAGATACGCAGTATTTT,CASSYSQREFTDTQYF,TRBV6-5,-,TRBD2,TRBJ2-3
TGTGCCACCCGACAGGGAGGCACCGGGGAGCTGTTTTTT,CATRQGGTGELFF,TRBV19,-,-,TRBJ2-2
TGCGCCAGCAGCTTGGCCTGGGGGCGCCACTACAATGAGCAGTTCTTC,CASSLAWGRHYNEQFF,TRBV5-1,few,-,TRBJ2-1
TGTGCCAGCAGTGACAGTGCCCGGGGTGGCTACACCTTC,CASSDSARGGYTF,TRBV6-6,-,-,TRBJ1-2
TGTGCCAGCAGGCGACCGCCCAGCGGGGCTTTCTTT,CASRRPPSGAFF,TRBV6-6,-,-,TRBJ1-1
TGTGCCAGCAGCGTCTGGGGACAGACTAACTATGGCTACACCTTC,CASSVWGQTNYGYTF,TRBV7-9,-,TRBD1,TRBJ1-2
TGTGCCAGCAGCTTAGCGCAGCAGGGGGTCTGGGGTGAGCAGTTCTTC,CASSLAQQGVWGEQFF,TRBV7-8,-,TRBD1,TRBJ2-1
TGTGCCAGCAGCTCGGGGACAGGGGGAGATGCCTACACCTTC,CASSSGTGGDAYTF,TRBV7-3,-,TRBD1,TRBJ1-2
TGTGCCAGCAGTCCCCGGGACAGGGGGCAGGCGTACGAGCAGTACTTC,CASSPRDRGQAYEQYF,TRBV2,-,TRBD1,TRBJ2-7
TGTGCCAGCAGTCCGGGACTACGCGCTTCTAGCACAGATACGCAGTATTTT,CASSPGLRASSTDTQYF,TRBV28,-,TRBD2,TRBJ2-3
TGTGCCAGCAGCCCGGGGACAGGGAAATACGAGCAGTACTTC,CASSPGTGKYEQYF,TRBV7-2,-,TRBD1,TRBJ2-7
TGTGCCAGCAGCGTAGGGGACGGGGACTACGAGCAGTACTTC,CASSVGDGDYEQYF,TRBV9,-,-,TRBJ2-7
TGTGCCAGCACTTCGGGCTCTTACTCTGGGGCCAACGTCCTGACTTTC,CASTSGSYSGANVLTF,TRBV5-8,-,-,TRBJ2-6
TGTGCCAGCAGCCCCGACTACACAGATACGCAGTATTTT,CASSPDYTDTQYF,TRBV6-5,-,-,TRBJ2-3
TGTGCCAGCAGTCCACGAAATAACTATGGCTACACCTTC,CASSPRNNYGYTF,TRBV27,few,-,TRBJ1-2
TGTGCCAGCAGCTTAGCGGGTTGGAGGGGGCCGATTAGGAACACTGAAGCTTTCTTT,CASSLAGWRGPIRNTEAFF,TRBV7-9,-,TRBD1,TRBJ1-1
TGTGCCAGCAGCTTGGAGGGCGGAATGAACACTGAAGCTTTCTTT,CASSLEGGMNTEAFF,TRBV7-3,-,-,TRBJ1-1
TGTGCCAGTAGTATAACGGGGGTCAACACTGAAGCTTTCTTT,CASSITGVNTEAFF,TRBV19,once,-,TRBJ1-1
TGTGCCAGCAGTTTTGGGGGGCAGGGACCTGGAAACACCATATATTTT,CASSFGGQGPGNTIYF,TRBV28,-,-,TRBJ1-3
TGCAGCGCCCACACAACGATCGGACAGGCCGAAGCTTTCTTT,CSAHTTIGQAEAFF,TRBV29-1,-,TRBD1,TRBJ1-1
TGTGCCAGCAGACGCCGCCAGGGAGATTCTGAAAAACTGTTTTTT,CASRRRQGDSEKLFF,TRBV28,-,-,TRBJ1-4
TGTGCCAGCCTCGGGCCCCGTAACACTGAAGCTTTCTTT,CASLGPRNTEAFF,TRBV2,-,-,TRBJ1-1
TGCGCCAGCAGCCGACTCCTAGGGGAGACCCAGTACTTC,CASSRLLGETQYF,TRBV4-1,-,-,TRBJ2-5
TGTGCCAGCAGTTCTCCGGGACTACTAGAGCTGTTTTTT,CASSSPGLLELFF,TRBV27,-,TRBD2,TRBJ2-2
TGTGCCAGCAGCTTTGATGGGAACTACAATGAGCAGTTCTTC,CASSFDGNYNEQFF,TRBV11-2,-,-,TRBJ2-1
TGTGCCAGCAGCTTAGGCCGGATCACAGATACGCAGTATTTT,CASSLGRITDTQYF,TRBV13,-,-,TRBJ2-3
TGTGCCAGCAGCAAAGAGGGTAGCGGGCCGTACAATGAGCAGTTCTTC,CASSKEGSGPYNEQFF,TRBV21-1,-,-,TRBJ2-1
TGTGCCATCAGTGAGGGGGGGACTAGCGGCCCGAGGAGAGGGGCCAGGGAGACCCAGTACTTC,CAISEGGTSGPRRGARETQYF,TRBV10-3,-,TRBD2,TRBJ2-5
TGTGCCAGCAGCCCAGGGACAGGGTTGTACTTC,CASSPGTGLYF,TRBV7-2,-,TRBD1,TRBJ2-7
TGCGCCAGCAGCCAACCGACTAGCTCCTACAATGAACAGTTCTTC,CASSQPTSSYNEQFF,TRBV4-1,-,TRBD2,TRBJ2-1
TGTGCCAGCAGCTTAATGTCGGCTAGCGGGAGGGGAGGAAATGAGCAGTTCTTC,CASSLMSASGRGGNEQFF,TRBV7-2,few,TRBD2,TRBJ2-1
TGTGCCAGCAGCTTTAGCGTAGGGACAGATACGCAGTATTTT,CASSFSVGTDTQYF,TRBV7-9,-,-,TRBJ2-3
TGCAGCGTTGACGCGGGACAGCTCTCTGGAAACACCATATATTTT,CSVDAGQLSGNTIYF,TRBV29-1,-,TRBD1,TRBJ1-3
TGTGCCAGCAGGGGCCGGGGATCTAACTATGGCTACACCTTC,CASRGRGSNYGYTF,TRBV7-9,-,-,TRBJ1-2
TGTGCCAGCACTAGGGAAGAAGCTAACTATGGCTACACCTTC,CASTREEANYGYTF,TRBV2,-,-,TRBJ1-2
TGTGCCAGCAGCGGCAGGGTTGTCGGCTACACCTTC,CASSGRVVGYTF,TRBV11-2,-,-,TRBJ1-2
TGTGCCAGCAGTTTATCCCCGGACTACACTGAAGCTTTCTTT,CASSLSPDYTEAFF,TRBV28,-,-,TRBJ1-1
TGTGCCAGCAGTTACCAGCGGGGAGCCTACGAGCAGTACTTC,CASSYQRGAYEQYF,TRBV6-5,-,TRBD2,TRBJ2-7
TGTGCCAGCAGCTTCACCGGGACTAGCGGGTCCCTGATTATCTACGAGCAGTACTTC,CASSFTGTSGSLIIYEQYF,TRBV11-2,-,TRBD2,TRBJ2-7
TGTGCCAGCAGCTGGTCCGGTGGGGCATACGAGCAGTACTTC,CASSWSGGAYEQYF,TRBV11-2,-,-,TRBJ2-7
TGTGCCAGCAGCTTAGATCCGAGTTCCAGGGGGGATGGCTACACCTTC,CASSLDPSSRGDGYTF,TRBV7-2,few,TRBD1,TRBJ1-2
TGTGCCAGTAGTGGGTTGGACAGGACTAAGTCTGGAAACACCATATATTTT,CASSGLDRTKSGNTIYF,TRBV19,few,TRBD1,TRBJ1-3